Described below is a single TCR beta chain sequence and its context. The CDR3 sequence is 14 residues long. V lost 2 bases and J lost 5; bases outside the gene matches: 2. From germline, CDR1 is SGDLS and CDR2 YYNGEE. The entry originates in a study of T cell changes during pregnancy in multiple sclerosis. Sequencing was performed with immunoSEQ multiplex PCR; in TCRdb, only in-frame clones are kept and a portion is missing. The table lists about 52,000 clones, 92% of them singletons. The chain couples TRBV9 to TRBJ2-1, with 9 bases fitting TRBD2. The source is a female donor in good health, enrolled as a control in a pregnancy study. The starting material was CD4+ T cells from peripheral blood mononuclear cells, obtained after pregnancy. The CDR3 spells CASSVRGGDNEQFF. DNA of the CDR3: TGTGCCAGCAGCGTGCGCGGGGGGGACAATGAGCAGTTCTTC.